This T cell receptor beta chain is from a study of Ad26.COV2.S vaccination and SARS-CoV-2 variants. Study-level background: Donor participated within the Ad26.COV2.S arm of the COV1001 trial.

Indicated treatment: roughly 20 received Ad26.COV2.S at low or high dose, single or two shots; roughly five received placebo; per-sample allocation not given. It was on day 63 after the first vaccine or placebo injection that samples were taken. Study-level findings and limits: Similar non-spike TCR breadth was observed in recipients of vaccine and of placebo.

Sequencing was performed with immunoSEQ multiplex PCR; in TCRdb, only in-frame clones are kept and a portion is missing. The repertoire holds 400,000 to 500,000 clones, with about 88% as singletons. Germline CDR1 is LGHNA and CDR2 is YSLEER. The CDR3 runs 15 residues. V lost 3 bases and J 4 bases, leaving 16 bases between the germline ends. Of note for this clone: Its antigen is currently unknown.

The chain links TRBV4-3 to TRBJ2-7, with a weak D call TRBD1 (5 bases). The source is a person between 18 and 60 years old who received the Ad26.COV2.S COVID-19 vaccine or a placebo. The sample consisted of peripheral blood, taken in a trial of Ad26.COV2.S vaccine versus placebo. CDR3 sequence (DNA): TGCGCCAGCAGCCAGTACAGGTTCTCGGCTTACGAGCAGTACTTC. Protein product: CASSQYRFSAYEQYF.